This note documents a single TCR beta chain sequence. The antigen is not known. V shed 4 bases and J 4 bases; nucleotides not matched to a gene: 6. Germline lookup yields CDR1 SGHRS and CDR2 YFSETQ. The CDR3 contains 15 residues. The data stem from a study of PD-1 blockade in classical Hodgkin lymphoma. Clones were read by immunoSEQ multiplex PCR, and TCRdb kept only the in-frame ones, dropping some. The repertoire consists of 45,000 to 60,000 clones, with roughly 90% occurring once and the leading ten covering under 5%. Study-wide results and caveats: At baseline, newly diagnosed patients reportedly showed less TCR diversity than healthy donors. What caused the repertoire differences, perhaps disease activity or prior therapy, remains undefined.

Stated time point: newly diagnosed, previously untreated cHL patient sample. Sequencing was performed on peripheral blood mononuclear cells (PBMCs). The source of this sequence is a human donor with classical Hodgkin lymphoma. The chain recombines TRBV5-1 with TRBJ2-1; 9 nucleotides align to TRBD2. CDR3 in amino acids: CASSLSGRLYNEQFF. CDR3 coding DNA: TGCGCCAGCAGCCTTAGCGGGAGACTTTACAATGAGCAGTTCTTC.